Described below is a single TCR beta chain sequence and its context. The CDR3 runs 18 residues. The data were taken from a study of blood T cell repertoires in COVID-19. Study summary: The origin of the acute and convalescent COVID-19 samples was the United States, Italy and Spain. Nucleic acid was either cDNA or gDNA, and it came from T cells, B-cell-depleted T cells, or PBMCs.

As handled by the study authors: Amplified reference gene primers provided the basis for estimating nucleated cell counts. Using immunoSEQ multiplex PCR, the repertoire was profiled, and TCRdb retains in-frame clones only, with some absent. The V and J calls and the clone size are those of that table, but D and trimming were determined from the DNA. The data contain approximately 100,000 clones, about 85% of them singletons. This chain uses TRBV21-1 with TRBJ1-5; the table's D call, TRBD1, has no DNA check behind it. TRBV21-1 is a recognized pseudogene. This TCR derives from a woman older than 75 with acute or convalescent COVID-19. The specimen sequenced was peripheral blood. The CDR3 sequence is CASSSHSQGAYSNQPQHF. The CDR3 DNA follows: TGTGCCAGCAGCAGTCATAGTCAGGGGGCATATAGCAATCAGCCCCAGCATTTT.